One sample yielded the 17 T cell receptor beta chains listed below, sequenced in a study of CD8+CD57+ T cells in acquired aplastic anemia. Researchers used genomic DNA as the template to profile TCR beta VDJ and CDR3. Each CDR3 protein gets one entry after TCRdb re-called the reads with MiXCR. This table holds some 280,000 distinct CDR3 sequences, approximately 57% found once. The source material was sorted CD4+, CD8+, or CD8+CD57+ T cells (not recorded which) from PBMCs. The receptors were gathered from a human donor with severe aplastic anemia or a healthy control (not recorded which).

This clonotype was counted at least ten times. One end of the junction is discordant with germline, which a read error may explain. DNA of the CDR3: TGTGCCACTAGTCCCGGGACAGGGAATAACTATGGCTACACCTTC. Translated, it gives CATSPGTGNNYGYTF. The chain recombines TRBV19 with TRBJ1-2, with TRBD1 identical over 9 bases. The germline gives CDR1 LNHDA, CDR2 SQIVND (reference sequence). This CDR3 has 15 amino acids.

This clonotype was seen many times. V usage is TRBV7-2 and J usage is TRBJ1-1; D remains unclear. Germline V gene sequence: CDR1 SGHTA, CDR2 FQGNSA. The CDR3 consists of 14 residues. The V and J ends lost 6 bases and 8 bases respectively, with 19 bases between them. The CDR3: CASSSGLRILEAFF. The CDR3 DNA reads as TGTGCCAGCAGTTCTGGCCTTCGGATACTCGAAGCTTTCTTT.

CDR3 protein: CASSQARYQETQYF. The CDR3, as DNA: TGTGCCAGCAGTCAGGCACGGTACCAAGAGACCCAGTACTTC. The rearrangement joins TRBV5-4 to TRBJ2-5; D is ambiguous. The CDR3 is made up of 14 amino acids. Germline V gene data show CDR1 as SGHNT and CDR2 as YYREEE (reference sequence). Trimming cost V 5 bases and J 0 bases, with 11 bases left between them.

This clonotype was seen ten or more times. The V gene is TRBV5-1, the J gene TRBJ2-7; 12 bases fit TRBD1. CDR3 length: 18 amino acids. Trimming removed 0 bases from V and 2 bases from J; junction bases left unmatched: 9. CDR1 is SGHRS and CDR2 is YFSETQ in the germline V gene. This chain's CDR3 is CASSLVPPGQGAPYEQYF. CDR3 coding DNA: TGCGCCAGCAGCTTGGTCCCCCCGGGACAGGGGGCCCCCTACGAGCAGTACTTC.

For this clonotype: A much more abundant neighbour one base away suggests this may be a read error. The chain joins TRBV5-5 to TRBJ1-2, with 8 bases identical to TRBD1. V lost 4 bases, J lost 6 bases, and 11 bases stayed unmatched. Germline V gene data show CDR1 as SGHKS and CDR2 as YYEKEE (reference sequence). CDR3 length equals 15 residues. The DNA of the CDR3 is TGTGCCAGCAGCCCCCTCGAGACAGGGGCGAATGGCTACACCTTC. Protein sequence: CASSPLETGANGYTF.

The CDR3 loop is CASSQGQLHQPQHF. CDR3 in DNA: TGCGCCAGCAGCCAAGGACAGTTACATCAGCCCCAGCATTTT. The chain employs TRBV4-1 and TRBJ1-5, with a tentative D call TRBD1 (5 bases). Germline assignment: CDR1 MGHRA and CDR2 YSYEKL. The V and J ends lost 1 base and 5 bases respectively, with 9 bases between them. This CDR3 has 14 residues.

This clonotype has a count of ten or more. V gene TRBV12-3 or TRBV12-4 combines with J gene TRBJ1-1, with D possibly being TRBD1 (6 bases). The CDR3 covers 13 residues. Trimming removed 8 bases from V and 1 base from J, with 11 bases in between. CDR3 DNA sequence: TGTGCCAGCTTAAGGGGGGCGAACACTGAAGCTTTCTTT. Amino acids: CASLRGANTEAFF.

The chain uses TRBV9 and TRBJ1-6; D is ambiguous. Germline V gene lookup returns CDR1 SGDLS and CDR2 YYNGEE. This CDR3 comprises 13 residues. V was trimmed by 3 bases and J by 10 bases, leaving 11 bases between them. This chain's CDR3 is CASSAQESSPLHF. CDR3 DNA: TGTGCCAGCAGCGCACAAGAATCCTCACCCCTCCACTTT.

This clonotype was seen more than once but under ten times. CDR3 sequence: CATSAVWGGYEQYF. The CDR3, as DNA: TGTGCCACCAGCGCGGTGTGGGGAGGCTACGAGCAGTACTTC. The chain employs TRBV15 and TRBJ2-7, with D perhaps TRBD2 (6 bases). This CDR3 has 14 amino acids. The V gene lost 5 bases and the J gene lost 3 bases, with 14 bases spanning the gap. CDR1 is LNHNV, CDR2 YYDKDF, per germline (reference sequence).

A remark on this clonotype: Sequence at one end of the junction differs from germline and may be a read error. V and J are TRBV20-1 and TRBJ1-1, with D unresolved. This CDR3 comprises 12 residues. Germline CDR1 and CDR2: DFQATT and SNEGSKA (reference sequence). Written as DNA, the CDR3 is TGCAGTTCTAGAAGGAGGGCAACTGAAGTTTTCTTT. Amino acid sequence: CSSRRRATEVFF.

The CDR3: CAISESSRSAQETQYF. For the CDR3, the DNA is TGTGCCATCAGTGAGTCCTCACGGAGCGCCCAAGAGACCCAGTACTTC. The chain recombines TRBV10-3 with TRBJ2-5; the D is unclear. The CDR3 sequence is 16 residues long. V lost 0 bases and J lost 1, with 12 bases in between. Per the germline V gene, CDR1 is ENHRY and CDR2 is SYGVKD.

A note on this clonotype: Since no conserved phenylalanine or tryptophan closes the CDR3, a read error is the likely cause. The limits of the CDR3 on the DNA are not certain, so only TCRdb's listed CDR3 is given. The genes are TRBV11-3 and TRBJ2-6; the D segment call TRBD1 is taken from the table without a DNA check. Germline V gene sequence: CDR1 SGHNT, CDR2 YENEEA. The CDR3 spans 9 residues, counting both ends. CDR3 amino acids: CASSLGGTS.

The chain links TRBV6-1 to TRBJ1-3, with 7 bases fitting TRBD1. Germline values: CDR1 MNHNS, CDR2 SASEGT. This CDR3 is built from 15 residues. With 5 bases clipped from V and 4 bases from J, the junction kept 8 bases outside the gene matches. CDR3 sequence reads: CASSYPTGSGNTIYF. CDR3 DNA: TGTGCCAGCAGTTACCCGACAGGGAGCGGAAACACCATATATTTT.

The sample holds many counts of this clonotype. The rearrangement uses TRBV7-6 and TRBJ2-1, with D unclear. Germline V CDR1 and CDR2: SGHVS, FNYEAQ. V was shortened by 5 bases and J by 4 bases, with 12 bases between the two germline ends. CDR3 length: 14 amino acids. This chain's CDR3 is CASSTRLAYNEQFF. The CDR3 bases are TGTGCCAGCAGCACCCGACTTGCGTACAATGAGCAGTTCTTC.

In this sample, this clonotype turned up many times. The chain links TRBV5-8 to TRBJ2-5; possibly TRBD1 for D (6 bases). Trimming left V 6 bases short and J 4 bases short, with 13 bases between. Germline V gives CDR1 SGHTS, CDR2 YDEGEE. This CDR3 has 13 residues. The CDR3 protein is CASTGQKGETQYF. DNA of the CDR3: TGTGCCAGCACAGGACAGAAGGGAGAGACCCAGTACTTC.

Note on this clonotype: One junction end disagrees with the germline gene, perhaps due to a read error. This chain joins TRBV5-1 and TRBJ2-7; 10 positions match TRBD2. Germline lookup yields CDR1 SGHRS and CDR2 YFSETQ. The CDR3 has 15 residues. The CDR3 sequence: CASSLGTSENYEQYF. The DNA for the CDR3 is TGTGCCAGCAGCTTAGGGACTAGCGAAAACTACGAGCAGTACTTC. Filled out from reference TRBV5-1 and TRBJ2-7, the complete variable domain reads KAGVTQTPRYLIKTRGQQVTLSCSPISGHRSVSWYQQTPGQGLQFLFEYFSETQRNKGNFPGRFSGRQFSNSRSEMNVSTLELGDSALYLCASSLGTSENYEQYFGPGTRLTVT.

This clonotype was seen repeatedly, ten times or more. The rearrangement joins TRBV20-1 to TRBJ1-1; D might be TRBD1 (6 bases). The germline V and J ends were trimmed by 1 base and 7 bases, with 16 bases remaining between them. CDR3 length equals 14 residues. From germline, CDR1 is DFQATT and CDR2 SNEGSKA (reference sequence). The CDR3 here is CSARGRAGEIEAFF. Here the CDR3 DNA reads TGCAGTGCTAGAGGGCGGGCAGGGGAGATTGAAGCTTTCTTT.